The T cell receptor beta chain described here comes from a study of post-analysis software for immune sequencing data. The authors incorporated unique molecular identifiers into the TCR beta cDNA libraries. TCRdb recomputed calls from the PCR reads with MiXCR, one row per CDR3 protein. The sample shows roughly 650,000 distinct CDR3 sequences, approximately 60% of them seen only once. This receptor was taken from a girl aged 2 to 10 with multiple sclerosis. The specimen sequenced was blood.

CDR3 in DNA: TGTGCCAGCAGCGTGATGAGGGGGCATGGAGAGACCCAGTACTTC. Its protein is CASSVMRGHGETQYF. The gene calls are TRBV9 and TRBJ2-5; 7 positions agree with TRBD1. CDR1 and CDR2 (germline): SGDLS, YYNGEE. V trimming: 2 bases; J trimming: 4 bases; junction bases outside the gene matches: 8. This CDR3 spans 15 amino acids.